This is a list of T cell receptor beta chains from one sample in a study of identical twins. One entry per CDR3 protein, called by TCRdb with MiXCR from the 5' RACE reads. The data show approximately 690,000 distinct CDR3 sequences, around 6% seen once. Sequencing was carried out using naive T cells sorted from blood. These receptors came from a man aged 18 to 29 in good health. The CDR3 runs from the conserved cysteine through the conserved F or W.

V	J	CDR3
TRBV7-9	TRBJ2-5	CASRSGTGGETQYF
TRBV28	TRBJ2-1	CASSSIKSGTPYNEQFF
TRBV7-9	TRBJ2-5	CAGGRNGEETQYF
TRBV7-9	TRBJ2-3	CASSLNDRPHTDTQYF
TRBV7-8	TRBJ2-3	CASSLERLRGDTQYF
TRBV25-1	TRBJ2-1	CASSGSASYNEQFF
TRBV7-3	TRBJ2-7	CASSLWAAAEQYF
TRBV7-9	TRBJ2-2	CASSLDWTSGLEELFF
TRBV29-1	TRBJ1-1	CSVLGGAGKSKEAFF
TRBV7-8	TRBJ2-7	CASSPRPPSYEQYF
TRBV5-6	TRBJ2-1	CASSLGSVSYNEQFF
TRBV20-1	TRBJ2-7	CSARDRVGYEQYF
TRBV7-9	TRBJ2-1	CASSPQSPAGTGEQFF
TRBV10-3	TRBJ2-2	CAISESRGTGELFF
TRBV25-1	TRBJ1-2	CASSENPAVYGYTF
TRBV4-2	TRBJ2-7	CASSQVEREGYSYEQYF
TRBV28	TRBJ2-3	CASGREPPTDTQYF
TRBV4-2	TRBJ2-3	CASSQDGGTSGLGEQYF
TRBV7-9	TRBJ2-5	CASSPPLGRFQETQYF
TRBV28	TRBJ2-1	CASKPSVRNEQFF
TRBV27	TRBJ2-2	CASSLQGRIGELFF
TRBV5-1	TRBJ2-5	CASSLVSGQFGETQYF
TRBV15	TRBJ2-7	CATSRDGAEGRYEQYF
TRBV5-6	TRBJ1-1	CASSVGVLNTEAFF
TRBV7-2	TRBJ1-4	CASRPTTGTRLFF
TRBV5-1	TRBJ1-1	CASSSGPMNTEAFF
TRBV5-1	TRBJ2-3	CASSLGPTGGPATQYF
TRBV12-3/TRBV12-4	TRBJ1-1	CASSLWDSTEAFF
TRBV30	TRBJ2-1	CALNPSHGPRRSYNEQFF
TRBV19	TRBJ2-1	CASSNGPTHNEQFF
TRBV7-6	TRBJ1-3	CASSPGKSSGNTIYF
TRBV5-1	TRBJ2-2	CASSLAANTGELFF
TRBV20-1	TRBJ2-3	CSERDGYTDTQYF
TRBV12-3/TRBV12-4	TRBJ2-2	CASILTGAGTGELFF
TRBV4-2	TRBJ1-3	CASSQDNSLSGNTIYF
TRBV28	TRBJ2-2	CASSPSTSGTLTGELFF
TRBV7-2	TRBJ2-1	CATTTIIHNEQFF
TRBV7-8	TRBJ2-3	CASSTRTSFSIYTQYF
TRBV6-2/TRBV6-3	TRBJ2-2	CASSYAPGLAEVANTGELFF
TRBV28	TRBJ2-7	CASRRTGLSSYEQYF
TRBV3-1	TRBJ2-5	CASSQGITGGAQETQYF
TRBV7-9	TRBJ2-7	CASSRAGYEQYF
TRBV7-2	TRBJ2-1	CASSLRTVAAYNEQFF
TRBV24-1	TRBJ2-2	CATSDSRRRISTANTGELFF
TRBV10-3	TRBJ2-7	CAISELEGAREQYF
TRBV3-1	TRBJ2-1	CASSPPSSESPIGDEQFF
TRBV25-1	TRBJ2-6	CASRTDGSSGANVLTF
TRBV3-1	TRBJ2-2	CASSQTVTGELFF
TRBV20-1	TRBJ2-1	CSALVIESYNEQFF
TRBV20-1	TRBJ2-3	CSASWGASGSPATQYF
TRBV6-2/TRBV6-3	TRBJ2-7	CASSNSEWGREQYF
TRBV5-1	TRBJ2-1	CASSLSDPNYNEQFF
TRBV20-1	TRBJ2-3	CSVHGRYF